This is a list of T cell receptor beta chains from one sample in a study of OX40 agonist ivuxolimab in advanced cancers. Libraries were prepared by immunoSEQ multiplex PCR; TCRdb keeps only in-frame clonotypes and omits some of them. Here the sample spans more than 95,000 clones, approximately 93% being singletons. Sequencing used CD4+ or CD8+ T cells sorted from blood, obtained in a trial of the OX40 agonist ivuxolimab. The receptors here all came from an adult with an advanced solid tumor such as melanoma, head and neck, liver or kidney cancer. The CDR3 runs from the conserved cysteine through the conserved F or W. Fields, in order: D gene, J gene, clone size, V gene, CDR3 protein, CDR3 DNA. A D gene is named only where the DNA matches it firmly. Clone size is given for some rows only: seen once, a few or many times, or a class if the clone is expanded.

d_gene: -; j_gene: TRBJ1-4; abundance: -; v_gene: TRBV7-6; CDR3aa: CASSLRAYDKEKLFF; CDR3nt: TGTGCCAGCAGCTTACGGGCATACGACAAGGAAAAACTGTTTTTT
d_gene: -; j_gene: TRBJ1-3; abundance: -; v_gene: TRBV6-5; CDR3aa: CASSYSGDPGRTIYF; CDR3nt: TGTGCCAGCAGTTACTCGGGGGACCCCGGGAGGACCATATATTTT
d_gene: -; j_gene: TRBJ2-1; abundance: -; v_gene: TRBV7-2; CDR3aa: CASSSPNEQFF; CDR3nt: TGTGCCAGCAGCTCGCCGAATGAGCAGTTCTTC
d_gene: -; j_gene: TRBJ2-1; abundance: -; v_gene: TRBV5-1; CDR3aa: CASSLGQPYNEQFF; CDR3nt: TGCGCCAGCAGCTTGGGACAGCCCTACAATGAGCAGTTCTTC
d_gene: -; j_gene: TRBJ2-1; abundance: -; v_gene: TRBV5-1; CDR3aa: CASSLIGGVSSYNEQFF; CDR3nt: TGCGCCAGCAGCTTGATCGGCGGGGTGAGCTCCTACAATGAGCAGTTCTTC
d_gene: TRBD2; j_gene: TRBJ2-5; abundance: -; v_gene: TRBV7-9; CDR3aa: CASSTSGSGETQYF; CDR3nt: TGTGCCAGCAGCACCAGCGGGAGTGGAGAGACCCAGTACTTC
d_gene: -; j_gene: TRBJ2-1; abundance: -; v_gene: TRBV7-3; CDR3aa: CASSLTWVGSNEQFF; CDR3nt: TGTGCCAGCAGCTTAACGTGGGTAGGCAGCAATGAGCAGTTCTTC
d_gene: -; j_gene: TRBJ2-7; abundance: -; v_gene: TRBV28; CDR3aa: CASSPYRAPYEQYF; CDR3nt: TGTGCCAGCAGTCCCTACAGGGCCCCCTACGAGCAGTACTTC
d_gene: -; j_gene: TRBJ1-2; abundance: -; v_gene: TRBV4-1; CDR3aa: CASSQEGTVIYGYTF; CDR3nt: TGCGCCAGCAGCCAAGAAGGGACGGTGATCTATGGCTACACCTTC
d_gene: -; j_gene: TRBJ2-5; abundance: -; v_gene: TRBV2; CDR3aa: CASSQSRVKETQYF; CDR3nt: TGTGCCAGCTCCCAATCTCGGGTAAAAGAGACCCAGTACTTC
d_gene: -; j_gene: TRBJ1-6; abundance: -; v_gene: TRBV27; CDR3aa: CASSPKQGPSPLHF; CDR3nt: TGTGCCAGCAGTCCAAAACAGGGACCCTCACCCCTCCACTTT
d_gene: -; j_gene: TRBJ2-1; abundance: -; v_gene: TRBV4-1; CDR3aa: CASSQGGGRTYNEQFF; CDR3nt: TGCGCCAGCAGCCAGGGCGGGGGCCGCACCTACAATGAGCAGTTCTTC
d_gene: -; j_gene: TRBJ2-7; abundance: once; v_gene: TRBV5-4; CDR3aa: CASTPEGGFRPYEQYF; CDR3nt: TGTGCCAGCACCCCGGAGGGGGGGTTTCGCCCCTACGAGCAGTACTTC
d_gene: TRBD1; j_gene: TRBJ2-7; abundance: -; v_gene: TRBV7-2; CDR3aa: CASRPTGAPYEQYF; CDR3nt: TGTGCCAGCAGGCCGACAGGGGCCCCCTACGAGCAGTACTTC
d_gene: TRBD2; j_gene: TRBJ2-3; abundance: -; v_gene: TRBV28; CDR3aa: CASSAGTSGSETQYF; CDR3nt: TGTGCCAGCAGTGCGGGGACTAGCGGTTCAGAGACGCAGTATTTT
d_gene: -; j_gene: TRBJ1-2; abundance: -; v_gene: TRBV13; CDR3aa: CASSLSGGSYGYTF; CDR3nt: TGTGCCAGCAGCTTAAGTGGGGGAAGCTATGGCTACACCTTC
d_gene: -; j_gene: TRBJ1-5; abundance: -; v_gene: TRBV2; CDR3aa: CASSGPRQYSNQPQHF; CDR3nt: TGTGCCAGCAGTGGACCCCGACAGTATAGCAATCAGCCCCAGCATTTT
d_gene: TRBD1; j_gene: TRBJ1-2; abundance: -; v_gene: TRBV6-5; CDR3aa: CASSVTGDGYTF; CDR3nt: TGTGCCAGCAGCGTAACAGGGGATGGCTACACCTTC
d_gene: TRBD1; j_gene: TRBJ2-6; abundance: -; v_gene: TRBV2; CDR3aa: CASRSTGRISGANVLTF; CDR3nt: TGTGCCAGCAGGTCGACAGGGAGAATCTCTGGGGCCAACGTCCTGACTTTC